This T cell receptor beta chain was sequenced during a study of blood T cell repertoires in COVID-19. Study background: T cells, B-cell-depleted T cells, or PBMCs provided the cDNA or gDNA that served as material.

Per the original data handling: The authors estimated nucleated cell counts from reference gene primer amplification. Measured with immunoSEQ multiplex PCR; TCRdb has only the in-frame clones, and not every one. The V and J calls and clone size are taken from that table; D and trimming were inferred from the DNA. The table lists approximately 280,000 clones, 88% of them singletons. The CDR3 contains 16 residues. Per germline, CDR1 LNHNV and CDR2 YYDKDF (reference sequence). Trimming cost V 0 bases and J 7 bases; bases outside gene matches: 8. The V call is TRBV15, the J call TRBJ2-1; 8 bases are shared with TRBD2. The sequenced sample was peripheral blood. This receptor was taken from a man between 18 and 35 years old with active or convalescent COVID-19. The CDR3, as DNA: TGTGCCACCAGCAGAGATTCGGGGGGGGCGTGGAATGAGCAGTTCTTC. The encoded protein is CATSRDSGGAWNEQFF.